This T cell receptor beta chain originates from a study of blood T cell repertoires in COVID-19. This clone has only one observation. The assay was immunoSEQ multiplex PCR, and TCRdb's table has in-frame clones only and misses some. The sample has about 15,000 clones, 88% seen once. From germline, CDR1 is MNHNS and CDR2 SASEGT. Trimming took 1 base from V and 6 from J, leaving 13 bases between them. The CDR3 spans 15 residues. The sample comprised peripheral blood. The V and J genes are TRBV6-1 and TRBJ1-5; D may be TRBD1 (5 bases). This receptor was taken from a human donor in a cohort sampled during active COVID-19. The CDR3 DNA follows: TGTGCCAGCAGTGAAGTTTCCGGGGGACGTCAGCCCCAGCATTTT. This gives the protein CASSEVSGGRQPQHF.